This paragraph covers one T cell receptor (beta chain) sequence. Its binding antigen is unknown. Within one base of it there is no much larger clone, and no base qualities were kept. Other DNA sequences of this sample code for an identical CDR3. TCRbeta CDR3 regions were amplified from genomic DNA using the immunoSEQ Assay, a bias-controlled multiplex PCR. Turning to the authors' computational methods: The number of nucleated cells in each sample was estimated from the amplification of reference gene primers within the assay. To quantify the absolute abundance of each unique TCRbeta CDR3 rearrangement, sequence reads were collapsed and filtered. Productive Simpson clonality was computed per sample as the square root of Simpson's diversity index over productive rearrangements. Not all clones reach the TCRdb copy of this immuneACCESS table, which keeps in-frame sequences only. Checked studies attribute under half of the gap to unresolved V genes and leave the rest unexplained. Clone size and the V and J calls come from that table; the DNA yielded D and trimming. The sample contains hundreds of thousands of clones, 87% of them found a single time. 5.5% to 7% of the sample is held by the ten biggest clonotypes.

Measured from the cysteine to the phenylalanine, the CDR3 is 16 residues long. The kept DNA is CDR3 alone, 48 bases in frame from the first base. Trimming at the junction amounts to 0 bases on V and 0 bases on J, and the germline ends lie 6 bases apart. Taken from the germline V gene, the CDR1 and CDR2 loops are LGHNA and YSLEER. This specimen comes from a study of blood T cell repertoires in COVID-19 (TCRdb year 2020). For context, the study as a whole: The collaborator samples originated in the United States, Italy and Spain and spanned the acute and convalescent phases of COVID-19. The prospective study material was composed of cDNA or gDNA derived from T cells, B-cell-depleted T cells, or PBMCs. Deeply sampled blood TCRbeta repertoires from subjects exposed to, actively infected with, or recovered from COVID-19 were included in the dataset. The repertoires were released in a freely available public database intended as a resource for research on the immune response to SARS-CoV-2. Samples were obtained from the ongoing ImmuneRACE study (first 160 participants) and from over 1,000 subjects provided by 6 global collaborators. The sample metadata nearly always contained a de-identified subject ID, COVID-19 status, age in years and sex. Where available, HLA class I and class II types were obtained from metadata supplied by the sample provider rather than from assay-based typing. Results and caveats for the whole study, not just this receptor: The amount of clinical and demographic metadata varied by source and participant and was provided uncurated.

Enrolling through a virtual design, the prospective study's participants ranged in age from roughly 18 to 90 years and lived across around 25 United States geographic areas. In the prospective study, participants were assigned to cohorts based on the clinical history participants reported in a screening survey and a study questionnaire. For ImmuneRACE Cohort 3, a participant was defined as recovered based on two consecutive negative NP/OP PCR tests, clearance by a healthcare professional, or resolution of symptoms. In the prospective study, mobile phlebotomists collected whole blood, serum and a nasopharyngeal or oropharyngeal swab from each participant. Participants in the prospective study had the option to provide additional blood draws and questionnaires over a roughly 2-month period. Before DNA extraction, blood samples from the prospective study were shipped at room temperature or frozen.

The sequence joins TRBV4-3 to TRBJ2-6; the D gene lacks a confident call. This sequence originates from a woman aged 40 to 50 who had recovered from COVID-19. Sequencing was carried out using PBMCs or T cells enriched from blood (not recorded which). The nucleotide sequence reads TGCGCCAGCAGCCAAGATCACAGCTCTGGGGCCAACGTCCTGACTTTC. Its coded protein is CASSQDHSSGANVLTF.